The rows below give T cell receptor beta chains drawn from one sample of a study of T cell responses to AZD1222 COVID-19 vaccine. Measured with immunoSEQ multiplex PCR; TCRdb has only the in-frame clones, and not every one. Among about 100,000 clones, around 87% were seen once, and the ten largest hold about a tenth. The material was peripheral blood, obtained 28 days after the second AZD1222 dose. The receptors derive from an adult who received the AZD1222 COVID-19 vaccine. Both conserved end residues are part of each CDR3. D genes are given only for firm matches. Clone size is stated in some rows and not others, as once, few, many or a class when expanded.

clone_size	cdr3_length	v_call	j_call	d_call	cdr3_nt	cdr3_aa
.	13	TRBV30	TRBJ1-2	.	TGTGCCTGTGACGGCAGAGCTAACTATGGCTACACCTTC	CACDGRANYGYTF
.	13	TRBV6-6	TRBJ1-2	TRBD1	TGTGCCAGCAGCAACCCAGGGGGAGATGGCTACACCTTC	CASSNPGGDGYTF
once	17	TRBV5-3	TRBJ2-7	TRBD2	TGTGCCAGAAGCTTGGGTGTCTTCCCTAGCGGGGCGTACGAGCAGTACTTC	CARSLGVFPSGAYEQYF
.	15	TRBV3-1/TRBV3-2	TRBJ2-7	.	TGTGCCAGCAGCCAAGATGGACGGGGGTTCTACGAGCAGTACTTC	CASSQDGRGFYEQYF
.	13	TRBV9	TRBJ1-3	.	TGTGCCAGCAGCCGAGGTCGGGGGGACACCATATATTTT	CASSRGRGDTIYF
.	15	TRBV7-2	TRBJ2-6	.	TGTGCCAGCAGCTCCACAGGGAGGGGGGCCAACGTCCTGACTTTC	CASSSTGRGANVLTF
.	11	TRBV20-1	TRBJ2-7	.	TGCAGTGCTAGCCCTTTATGGGAGCAGTACTTC	CSASPLWEQYF
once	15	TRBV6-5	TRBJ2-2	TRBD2	TGTGCCAGCAGGACTAGCGGGGGGGATAACGGGGAGCTGTTTTTT	CASRTSGGDNGELFF
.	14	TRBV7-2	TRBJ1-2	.	TGTGCCAGCAGCCCCGGGGTTGGGTCCCAGGGCTACACCTTC	CASSPGVGSQGYTF
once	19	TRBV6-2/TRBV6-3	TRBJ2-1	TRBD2	TGTGCCAGCAGTTCACTGGAAGGCGGGGGGAGGATCACCTACAATGAGCAGTTCTTC	CASSSLEGGGRITYNEQFF
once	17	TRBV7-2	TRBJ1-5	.	TGTGCCAGCAGCTCTAGGGGGGGCGCTCTCAGGGGTCAGCCCCAGCATTTT	CASSSRGGALRGQPQHF
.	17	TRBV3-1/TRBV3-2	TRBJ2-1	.	TGTGCCAGCAGCCAAGATAATATCATCTGGGGTATGGATGAGCAGTTCTTC	CASSQDNIIWGMDEQFF
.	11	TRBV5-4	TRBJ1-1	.	TGTGCCAGCCGGAACTCCGGTGAAGCTTTCTTT	CASRNSGEAFF
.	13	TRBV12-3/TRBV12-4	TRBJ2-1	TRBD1	TGTGCCAGCAGGCCGACAGGGCGCAATGAGCAGTTCTTC	CASRPTGRNEQFF
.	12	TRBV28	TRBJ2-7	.	TGTGCCAGCAGTTTACAACCTCTGGGGCAGTACTTC	CASSLQPLGQYF
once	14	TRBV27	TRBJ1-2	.	TGTGCCAGCAGTTTATCGCGACAGTACTATGGCTACACCTTC	CASSLSRQYYGYTF
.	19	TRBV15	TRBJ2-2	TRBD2	TGTGCCACCAGCAGTCTTCAAGGGGTACTAGCGGCGAACACCGGGGAGCTGTTTTTT	CATSSLQGVLAANTGELFF
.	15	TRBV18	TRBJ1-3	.	TGTGCCAGCTCACCGTCCGGGACTACGGGAAACACCATATATTTT	CASSPSGTTGNTIYF
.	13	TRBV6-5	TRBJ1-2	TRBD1	TGTGCCAGCAGTTACTCGACAGGGGATGGCTACACCTTC	CASSYSTGDGYTF
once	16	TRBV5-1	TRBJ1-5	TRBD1	TGCGCCAGCAGCACCGGGACAGGGGGCGACAATCAGCCCCAGCATTTT	CASSTGTGGDNQPQHF
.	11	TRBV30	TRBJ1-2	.	TGTGCCTGGAGCTGGCACTATGGCTACACCTTC	CAWSWHYGYTF